Below are 6 T cell receptor beta chains sequenced from a single sample in a study of blood T cell repertoires in COVID-19. Some clones are missing from TCRdb's copy, which holds only in-frame ones; the method was immunoSEQ multiplex PCR. The data show approximately 76,000 clones, around 90% seen once. The sequenced sample consisted of peripheral blood. These receptors were collected from a human donor in a cohort sampled during active COVID-19.

The rearrangement uses TRBV7-3 and TRBJ2-3, with TRBD2 matching over 11 bases. Unmatched junction bases numbered 5, after V lost 5 bases and J lost 4 bases. This CDR3 has 15 amino acids. Per the germline V gene, CDR1 is SGHTA and CDR2 is FQGTGA. The CDR3 nucleotides read TGTGCCAGCAGCCTACTAGCGGGGGTGCCAGATACGCAGTATTTT. This codes for CASSLLAGVPDTQYF.

V gene TRBV6-5 combines with J gene TRBJ1-2; 8 positions agree with TRBD1. This CDR3 has 14 residues. Germline-derived CDR1 and CDR2 are MNHEY and SVGAGI. With 0 bases clipped from V and 6 bases from J, the junction kept 3 bases outside the gene matches. CDR3: CASSYSDRVDGYTF. The CDR3 nucleotides read TGTGCCAGCAGTTACTCGGACAGGGTGGATGGCTACACCTTC.

In DNA form, the CDR3 reads TGTGCCAGCAGTACCGGTCGCTACGAGCAGTACTTC. Amino acids: CASSTGRYEQYF. V usage is TRBV12-3 or TRBV12-4 and J usage is TRBJ2-7; D is uncertain. V was pared by 5 bases and J by 3 bases, with 8 bases between. This CDR3 is 12 amino acids long.

The V call is TRBV5-1, the J call TRBJ2-7, with TRBD2 identical over 13 bases. The V and J ends lost 3 bases and 3 bases, in that order; junction bases with no gene match: 6. The CDR3 runs to 16 residues. Germline assignment: CDR1 SGHRS and CDR2 YFSETQ. The CDR3 spells CASSSAGTSGIYEQYF. For the CDR3, the DNA is TGCGCCAGCAGCTCGGCCGGGACTAGCGGGATCTACGAGCAGTACTTC.

This chain uses TRBV7-2 with TRBJ2-3, with D perhaps TRBD1 (6 bases). Trimming pared 1 base from V and 2 bases from J, leaving 7 bases between. The germline V gene encodes CDR1 SGHTA and CDR2 FQGNSA. This CDR3 is built from 14 residues. The CDR3 is CASSLGDTTDTQYF. For the CDR3, the DNA is TGTGCCAGCAGCTTAGGGGACACCACAGATACGCAGTATTTT.

The V gene is TRBV2, the J gene TRBJ2-3; the D is unclear. The CDR3 totals 13 residues. From germline, CDR1 is SNHLY and CDR2 FYNNEI. Trimming stripped 2 bases from V and 4 bases from J, with 7 bases between. The CDR3 loop is CASSEPGSDTQYF. The DNA of the CDR3 is TGTGCCAGCAGTGAACCGGGTTCAGATACGCAGTATTTT. Based on the CDR3 plus reference TRBV2 and TRBJ2-3, the full variable domain is EPEVTQTPSHQVTQMGQEVILRCVPISNHLYFYWYRQILGQKVEFLVSFYNNEISEKSEIFDDQFSVERPDGSNFTLKIRSTKLEDSAMYFCASSEPGSDTQYFGPGTRLTVL.